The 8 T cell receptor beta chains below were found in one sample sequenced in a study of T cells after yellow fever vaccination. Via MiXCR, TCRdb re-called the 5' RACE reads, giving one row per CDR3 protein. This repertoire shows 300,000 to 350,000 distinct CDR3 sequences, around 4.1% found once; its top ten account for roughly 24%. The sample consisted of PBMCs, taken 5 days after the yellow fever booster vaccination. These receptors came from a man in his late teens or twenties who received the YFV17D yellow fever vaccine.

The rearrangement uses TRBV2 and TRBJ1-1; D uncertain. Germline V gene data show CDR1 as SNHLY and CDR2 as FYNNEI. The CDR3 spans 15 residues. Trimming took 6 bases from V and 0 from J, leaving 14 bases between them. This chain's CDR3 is CASRIHDLMNTEAFF. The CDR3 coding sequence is TGTGCCAGCAGGATACACGACTTAATGAACACTGAAGCTTTCTTT.

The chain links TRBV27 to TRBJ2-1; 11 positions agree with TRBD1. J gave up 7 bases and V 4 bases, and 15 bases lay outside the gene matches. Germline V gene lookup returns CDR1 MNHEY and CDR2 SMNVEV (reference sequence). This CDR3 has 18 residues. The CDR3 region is CASSSWGDRGNFPNEQFF. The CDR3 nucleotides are TGTGCCAGCAGTTCGTGGGGGGACAGGGGGAATTTTCCGAATGAGCAGTTCTTC.

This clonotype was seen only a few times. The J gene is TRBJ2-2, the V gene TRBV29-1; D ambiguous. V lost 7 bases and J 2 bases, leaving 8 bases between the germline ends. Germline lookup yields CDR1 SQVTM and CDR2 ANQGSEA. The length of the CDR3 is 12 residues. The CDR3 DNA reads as TGCAGCGCCACCTACAACACCGGGGAGCTGTTTTTT. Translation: CSATYNTGELFF.

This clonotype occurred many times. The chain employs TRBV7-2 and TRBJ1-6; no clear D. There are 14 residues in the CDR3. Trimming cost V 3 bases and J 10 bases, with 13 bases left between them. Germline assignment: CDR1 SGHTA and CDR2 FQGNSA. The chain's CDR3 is CASSFDPHWSPLHF. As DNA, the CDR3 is TGTGCCAGCAGCTTTGATCCGCATTGGTCACCCCTCCACTTT.

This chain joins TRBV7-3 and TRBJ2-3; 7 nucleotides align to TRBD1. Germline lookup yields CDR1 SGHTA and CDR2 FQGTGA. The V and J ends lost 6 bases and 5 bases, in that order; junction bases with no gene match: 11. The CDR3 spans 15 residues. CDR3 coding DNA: TGTGCCAGCAGGAAGACAGGGAGTGAAAGAGATACGCAGTATTTT. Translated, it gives CASRKTGSERDTQYF.

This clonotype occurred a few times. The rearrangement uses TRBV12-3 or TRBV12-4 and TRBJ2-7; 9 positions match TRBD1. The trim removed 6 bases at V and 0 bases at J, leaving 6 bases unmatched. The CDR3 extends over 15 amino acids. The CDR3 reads CASSRGQGLSYEQYF. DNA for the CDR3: TGTGCCAGCAGCCGGGGACAGGGCCTCTCCTACGAGCAGTACTTC.

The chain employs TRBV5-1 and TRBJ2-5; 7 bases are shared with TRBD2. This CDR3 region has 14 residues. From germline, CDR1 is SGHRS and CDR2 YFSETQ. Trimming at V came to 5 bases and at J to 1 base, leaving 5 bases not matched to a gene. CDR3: CASRELATQETQYF. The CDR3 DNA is TGCGCCAGCAGGGAACTAGCGACCCAAGAGACCCAGTACTTC. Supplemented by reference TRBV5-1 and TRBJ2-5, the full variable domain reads KAGVTQTPRYLIKTRGQQVTLSCSPISGHRSVSWYQQTPGQGLQFLFEYFSETQRNKGNFPGRFSGRQFSNSRSEMNVSTLELGDSALYLCASRELATQETQYFGPGTRLLVL.

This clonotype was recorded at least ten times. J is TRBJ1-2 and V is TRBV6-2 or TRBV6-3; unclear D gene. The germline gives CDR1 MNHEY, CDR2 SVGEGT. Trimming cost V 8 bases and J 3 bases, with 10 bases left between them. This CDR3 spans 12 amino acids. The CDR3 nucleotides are TGTGCCAGCCACCGGGGTTACTATGGCTACACCTTC. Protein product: CASHRGYYGYTF.